This T cell receptor (beta chain) was found in a study of synovial regulatory T cells in juvenile arthritis. Measured with immunoSEQ multiplex PCR; TCRdb has only the in-frame clones, and not every one. There are over a thousand clones in the sample, with approximately 4.7% held by the top ten. The CDR3 spans 12 residues. No DNA is given. The germline gives CDR1 MNHEY, CDR2 SVGAGI. General study results and limits: Inflammation-associated Treg cells in blood had less TCR diversity than the remaining blood Treg cells.

Measured by frequency, this clone is medium-sized (0.01 to 0.1%). Antigen unknown. Material: Treg cells from blood. Subset specified: HLA-DR+ inflammation-associated blood Treg cells. This chain uses TRBV6-5 with TRBJ2-5. This TCR derives from a donor younger than 35 with juvenile idiopathic arthritis. The CDR3 reads CASSSAQETQYF.